The present entry profiles one T cell receptor (beta chain) with its context. Some clones are missing from TCRdb's copy, which holds only in-frame ones; the method was immunoSEQ multiplex PCR. The sample carries tens of thousands of clones, 70% to 90% recorded once. The data derive from a study of T cell responses to AZD1222 COVID-19 vaccine. This clonotype was sampled from an adult who received the AZD1222 COVID-19 vaccine. The material was peripheral blood, obtained 28 days after the second AZD1222 dose.

This CDR3 reads CASSGGTLYQETQYF. The CDR3, as DNA: TGCGCCAGCAGCGGAGGGACATTGTACCAAGAGACCCAGTACTTC. The rearrangement uses TRBV5-1 and TRBJ2-5; D possibly matches TRBD1 or TRBD2 (6 bases each). V shed 4 bases and J shed 0 bases, with 13 bases lying between them. The germline V gene has CDR1 SGHRS and CDR2 YFSETQ. The CDR3 sequence is 15 residues long. The full variable domain, rest sourced from reference TRBV5-1 and TRBJ2-5, is KAGVTQTPRYLIKTRGQQVTLSCSPISGHRSVSWYQQTPGQGLQFLFEYFSETQRNKGNFPGRFSGRQFSNSRSEMNVSTLELGDSALYLCASSGGTLYQETQYFGPGTRLLVL.